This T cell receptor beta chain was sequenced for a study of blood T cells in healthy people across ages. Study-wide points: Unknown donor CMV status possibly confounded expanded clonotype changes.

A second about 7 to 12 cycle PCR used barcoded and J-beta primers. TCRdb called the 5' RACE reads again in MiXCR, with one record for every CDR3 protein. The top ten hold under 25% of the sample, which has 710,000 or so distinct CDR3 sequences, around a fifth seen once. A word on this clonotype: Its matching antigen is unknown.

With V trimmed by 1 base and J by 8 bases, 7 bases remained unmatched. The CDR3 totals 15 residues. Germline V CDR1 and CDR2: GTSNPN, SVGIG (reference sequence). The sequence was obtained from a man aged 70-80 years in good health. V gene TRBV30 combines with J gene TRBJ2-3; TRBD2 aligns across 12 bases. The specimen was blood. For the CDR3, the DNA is TGTGCCTGGAGTGAGACTAGCGGGAGTTCGGGTACGCAGTATTTT. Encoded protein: CAWSETSGSSGTQYF.